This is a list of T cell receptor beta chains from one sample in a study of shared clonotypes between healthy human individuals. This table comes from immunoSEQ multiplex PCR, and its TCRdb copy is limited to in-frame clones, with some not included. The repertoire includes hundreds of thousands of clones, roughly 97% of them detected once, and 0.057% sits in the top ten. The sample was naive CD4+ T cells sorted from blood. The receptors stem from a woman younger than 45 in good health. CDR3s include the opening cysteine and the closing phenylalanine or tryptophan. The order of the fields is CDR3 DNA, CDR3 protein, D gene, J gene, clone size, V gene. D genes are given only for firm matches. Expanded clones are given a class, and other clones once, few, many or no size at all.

TGCGCCAGCAGCTTAGCGGGGGGCGAAGAGACCCAGTACTTC CASSLAGGEETQYF TRBD2 TRBJ2-5 once TRBV5-1
TGCGCCAGCAGCCAGTGGGGACGGGCGGCTAGCACAGATACGCAGTATTTT CASSQWGRAASTDTQYF . TRBJ2-3 . TRBV4-1
TGTGCCAGCAGCACCCGATGGGACAGTAAAGAAGAAGAGACCCAGTACTTC CASSTRWDSKEEETQYF TRBD1 TRBJ2-5 once TRBV11-3
TGTGCCAGCAGCACCGGACGGGACAATGAGCAGTTCTTC CASSTGRDNEQFF . TRBJ2-1 . TRBV7-3
TGTGCCAGCAGAAGACCCCCAAATTCTGGCTACACCTTC CASRRPPNSGYTF . TRBJ1-2 . TRBV28
TGTGCCAGCTCACCACCGAATTGGCAGTCAGGAATCCACGAGCAGTACTTC CASSPPNWQSGIHEQYF . TRBJ2-7 . TRBV18
TGTGCCAGCAGCCCGGGGGCTGTCGAGCAGTACTTC CASSPGAVEQYF . TRBJ2-7 . TRBV6-1
TGTGCCAGCGCGGATCCTAGCGGAAATGCCTACAATGAGCAGTTCTTC CASADPSGNAYNEQFF TRBD2 TRBJ2-1 once TRBV27
TGTGCCAGCAGCTTGACGGCGGGAGGGAACAATGAGCAGTTCTTC CASSLTAGGNNEQFF TRBD2 TRBJ2-1 . TRBV5-5
TGTGCCAGCAGTGACAGGCCCACCGGGGAGCTGTTTTTT CASSDRPTGELFF . TRBJ2-2 . TRBV6-1
TGTGCCAGCAGTGAAGCGGGCAGGGGAGGCTATGGCTACACCTTC CASSEAGRGGYGYTF . TRBJ1-2 . TRBV2
TGTGCCAGCAGCAGAAGGGACAGCTTCTACGAGCAGTACTTC CASSRRDSFYEQYF TRBD1 TRBJ2-7 once TRBV13
TGTGCCAGCAGCCCCAGTGCAGGCAATTCACCCCTCCACTTT CASSPSAGNSPLHF . TRBJ1-6 . TRBV7-9
TGTGCCAGCAGCTACCCTACATCGTCCGAGCAGTACTTC CASSYPTSSEQYF . TRBJ2-7 . TRBV11-1
TGTGCCAGCAGTATTACCCGGGACCCCAATGAGCAGTTCTTC CASSITRDPNEQFF . TRBJ2-1 . TRBV28
TGCGCCAGCAGCCACGTCCTCCGGAGAGGAACCTACGAGCAGTACTTC CASSHVLRRGTYEQYF . TRBJ2-7 . TRBV4-1
TGTGCCAGCAGCTTGACAGGGGGCGGCGAGCAGTACTTC CASSLTGGGEQYF TRBD1 TRBJ2-7 . TRBV5-4
TGTGCCAGCAGCCCGCCAGGCGGAAGCAATCAGCCCCAGCATTTT CASSPPGGSNQPQHF . TRBJ1-5 . TRBV28
TGTGCCAGCAGTCGCGGACAGTTCGGAAACACCATATATTTT CASSRGQFGNTIYF . TRBJ1-3 . TRBV6-5
TGCAGCGTTTCACGGGAGCAGGACTATGGCTACACCTTC CSVSREQDYGYTF . TRBJ1-2 . TRBV29-1
TGCGCCACCCGTGCGGGACAGGGGTTTGGCTACACCTTC CATRAGQGFGYTF TRBD1 TRBJ1-2 . TRBV5-1
TGTGCCAGCTCACGTATCCAGGGAATGGAGAACACTGAAGCTTTCTTT CASSRIQGMENTEAFF . TRBJ1-1 . TRBV18
TGTGCCAGCAGCGCCGCCTACGAGCAGTACTTC CASSAAYEQYF . TRBJ2-7 once TRBV2
TGTGCCAGCAGCCAGGTCAAGTACCCTGGGGAGACCCAGTACTTC CASSQVKYPGETQYF . TRBJ2-5 . TRBV14
TGTGCCAGCAGCGCCCCCGGGACGCAGCCCCAGCATTTT CASSAPGTQPQHF . TRBJ1-5 once TRBV2
TGTGCCAGCAGGCCGGGAGCTGGGAGCAATCAGCCCCAGCATTTT CASRPGAGSNQPQHF . TRBJ1-5 . TRBV6-5
TGTGCCAGCAGCCCGAGAGACAATCTCTACCAAGAGACCCAGTACTTC CASSPRDNLYQETQYF . TRBJ2-5 . TRBV7-8
TGCGCCAGCAGGTCGTCCGGGACAGCGAACACTGAAGCTTTCTTT CASRSSGTANTEAFF TRBD1 TRBJ1-1 . TRBV5-1
TGCGCCAGCAGCTTGGGACAACCCACCGGGGAGCTGTTTTTT CASSLGQPTGELFF . TRBJ2-2 . TRBV5-1
TGCAGCGTTGATTGGGGACAGGGGGGGAACTATGGCTACACCTTC CSVDWGQGGNYGYTF TRBD1 TRBJ1-2 . TRBV29-1
TGTGCCAGTAGTGGCGGGACGACTGGCAATCAGCCCCAGCATTTT CASSGGTTGNQPQHF . TRBJ1-5 . TRBV19
TGTGCCAGCAGTTACTCGCGGTCCACCTTCTATGGCTACACCTTC CASSYSRSTFYGYTF . TRBJ1-2 once TRBV6-5
TGTGCCAGCAGAAACCAGGGGCATCAGCCCCAGCATTTT CASRNQGHQPQHF . TRBJ1-5 . TRBV28
TGCAGCGCCCTGGGGACAGAGCCCTACGAGCAGTACTTC CSALGTEPYEQYF TRBD1 TRBJ2-7 . TRBV29-1
TGCGCCAGCAGCTTGGCCAGGGCGGGGACCCAGTACTTC CASSLARAGTQYF . TRBJ2-5 . TRBV5-1
TGTGCCAGCAGTCCTAGCGGGAGGGGGAACACCGGGGAGCTGTTTTTT CASSPSGRGNTGELFF TRBD2 TRBJ2-2 . TRBV25-1
TGTGCCAGCACCTTCGTCAACTCTGGGGCCAACGTCCTGACTTTC CASTFVNSGANVLTF . TRBJ2-6 . TRBV2
TGTGCCAGCAGCCATAACACTGAAGCTTTCTTT CASSHNTEAFF . TRBJ1-1 . TRBV14
TGTGCCAGCTCACCTGGCAGGGGCGACACAGATACGCAGTATTTT CASSPGRGDTDTQYF . TRBJ2-3 once TRBV18
TGTGCCAGCTCACCGGGTGCAGGCCGGACTAGCGGGAAGGCCGGGGAGCTGTTTTTT CASSPGAGRTSGKAGELFF TRBD2 TRBJ2-2 . TRBV18
TGCGCCAGCAGCCCGGGAGGCGCTAGAACCCTTCAGCACGAGCAGTACTTC CASSPGGARTLQHEQYF TRBD2 TRBJ2-7 . TRBV5-1
TGTGCTAGTGGTTTGGGGTATAGCAAGACGTTCTTC CASGLGYSKTFF . TRBJ2-1 . TRBV12-5
TGTGCCAGCAGTATTTCCCCGGGACAGGGGGTCTACGAGCAGTACTTC CASSISPGQGVYEQYF TRBD1 TRBJ2-7 once TRBV6-6
TGTGCCAGCAGCTCATACGGGTACGAGCAGTACTTC CASSSYGYEQYF . TRBJ2-7 . TRBV7-8
TGCGCCAGCAGCCGCGGATACATTAGGGGAACTGGAAACACCATATATTTT CASSRGYIRGTGNTIYF . TRBJ1-3 . TRBV4-1
TGTGCCAGCTCATCGGGACAGGGGGCGACCGGGGAGCTGTTTTTT CASSSGQGATGELFF TRBD1 TRBJ2-2 . TRBV18